The 5 T cell receptor beta chains reported below all come from one sample, sequenced in a study of Ad26.COV2.S vaccination and SARS-CoV-2 variants (dated by TCRdb to the early 2020s). The treatment or condition label for this specimen denotes: some 19 received Ad26.COV2.S at low or high dose, single or two shots; 5 received placebo; per-sample allocation not given. Repertoires of vaccine and placebo recipients were sequenced from samples taken on day 63 after the first injection. Library method: the immunoSEQ multiplex PCR assay. The source is immuneACCESS, and TCRdb retained only in-frame sequences with V and J called. Part of the clones is not carried over; for the studies checked, unresolved V genes explain less than half of this, and the remainder is unexplained. The sample table lists hundreds of thousands of clones, 80% to 95% of them with a count of one. Of the sample, about 1.6% falls within the top ten clones.

Sequencing used peripheral blood, obtained in a trial of Ad26.COV2.S vaccine versus placebo. These receptors were collected from a person between 18 and 60 years old who received the Ad26.COV2.S COVID-19 vaccine or a placebo.

The J gene is TRBJ2-3, the V gene TRBV5-4, with 7 bases fitting TRBD2. The junction had 22 bases not matched to a gene; V was cut back by 6 bases and J by 6 bases. The CDR3 covers 18 residues. From germline, CDR1 is SGHNT and CDR2 YYREEE (reference sequence). The DNA for the CDR3 is TGTGCCAGCACCCCTTGGGGGGGACTGCCTCCTAGATTCGATACGCAGTATTTT. It translates to CASTPWGGLPPRFDTQYF.

This rearrangement joins TRBV4-1 to TRBJ2-5; 11 positions match TRBD2. The CDR3 runs to 19 residues. The germline V gene has CDR1 MGHRA and CDR2 YSYEKL. V lost 0 bases to trimming and J lost 1 base; unmatched junction nucleotides: 10. In DNA, the CDR3 is TGCGCCAGCAGCCAAGATAAGCTAGCGGGGGGAACTTTCCAAGAGACCCAGTACTTC. Its translation is CASSQDKLAGGTFQETQYF.

This clone was seen a single time. In nucleotides, the CDR3 is TGTGCCAGCAGCACTCTCCCCGCTGCAAGATTCTCTGGAAACACCATATATTTT. Encoded protein: CASSTLPAARFSGNTIYF. The chain employs TRBV9 and TRBJ1-3; unclear D gene. CDR1 and CDR2 (germline): SGDLS, YYNGEE. Trimming shortened V by 4 bases and J by 0 bases, and 20 bases separated the two germline ends. CDR3 length: 18 amino acids.

The V gene is TRBV15, the J gene TRBJ2-7; unclear D gene. Germline V CDR1 and CDR2: LNHNV, YYDKDF (reference sequence). The length of the CDR3 is 14 residues. V dropped 5 bases and J dropped 3 bases, with 14 bases sitting between them. Written as DNA, the CDR3 is TGTGCCACCAGCGTGACCGGAGTCTACTACGAGCAGTACTTC. Its translation is CATSVTGVYYEQYF.

The chain has TRBV5-1 and TRBJ2-7, with D unclear. The CDR3 spans 13 residues. The germline V and J ends were trimmed by 0 bases and 2 bases, with 6 bases remaining between them. CDR1 is SGHRS, CDR2 YFSETQ, per germline. DNA of the CDR3: TGCGCCAGCAGCTTGGAGGCAGCCTACGAGCAGTACTTC. As protein: CASSLEAAYEQYF.